This T cell receptor (beta chain) was retrieved from a study of PD-1 blockade in classical Hodgkin lymphoma. About this clone: Antigen unknown.

Noted time point: cycle 4 day 1 (C4D1), after less than 7 weeks of nivolumab. Patients all relapsed after autologous stem cell transplantation, and there was variation in brentuximab vedotin exposure. Best responses included complete response and partial response; otherwise, the best response was progressive disease. Measured with immunoSEQ multiplex PCR; TCRdb has only the in-frame clones, and not every one. The repertoire includes under 130,000 clones, roughly 89% of them detected once, and over 15% sits in the top ten. Study results and caveats: By cycle point C4D1, TCR diversity had risen significantly in CD4+ cells (but not CD8+ cells). Exclusion removed patients who began nivolumab under 1 year after ASCT. Reports indicated that newly diagnosed patients had lower baseline TCR diversity than healthy donors did.

Germline V gene sequence: CDR1 KGHSH, CDR2 LQKENI. This CDR3 is built from 13 residues. V lost 3 bases to trimming and J lost 0 bases, with 6 bases between them. The chain employs TRBV18 and TRBJ2-7; D is uncertain. Sample: peripheral blood mononuclear cells (PBMCs), taken before the fourth cycle of nivolumab. The sequence came from a human donor with classical Hodgkin lymphoma. The CDR3 DNA reads TGTGCCAGCTCACCGGGAATCTCCTACGAGCAGTACTTC. Amino acid sequence: CASSPGISYEQYF.